The T cell receptor (beta chain) described here comes from a study of blood T cell repertoires in COVID-19. Per the authors' pipeline: Estimated nucleated cell counts came from reference gene primer amplification. The table came from immunoSEQ multiplex PCR; TCRdb's copy has only in-frame clones and leaves some out. That table supplies the V and J calls and clone size; D and trimming were determined from the DNA. The data contain more than 250,000 clones, roughly 90% of them singletons. The CDR3 contains 21 residues. Trimming at V came to 0 bases and at J to 3 bases, leaving 23 bases not matched to a gene. Germline V gives CDR1 SGHTA, CDR2 FQGNSA.

The J gene is TRBJ2-7, the V gene TRBV7-2; 7 nucleotides match TRBD1. The sequencing sample was made of PBMCs or T cells enriched from blood (not recorded which). The sequence derives from a woman younger than 45 who had recovered from COVID-19. CDR3 sequence: CASSLAPGQSNDRVLRYEQYF. In DNA form, the CDR3 reads TGTGCCAGCAGCTTAGCCCCCGGCCAATCTAACGACAGGGTACTTCGCTACGAGCAGTACTTC.